This passage covers 7 T cell receptor beta chains from one sample sequenced in a study of cytomegalovirus exposure and HLA in healthy donors. Primers included in the PCR were 60 Vbeta and 13 Jbeta primers. Repertoires were generated with immunoSEQ multiplex PCR, while TCRdb's copy carries only in-frame clones and drops some. This table has fewer than 200,000 clones, around three quarters appearing once. The material sequenced was PBMCs. The receptors here all came from a woman aged 40 to 55 in good health and CMV-seronegative.

V usage is TRBV5-1 and J usage is TRBJ2-6; D call uncertain. Trimming took off 0 bases at V and 2 bases at J, with 9 bases between the two ends. The germline V gene encodes CDR1 SGHRS and CDR2 YFSETQ. This CDR3 is 16 amino acids long. The CDR3 protein is CASSLAGPPGANVLTF. CDR3 nucleotides: TGCGCCAGCAGCTTGGCAGGCCCGCCTGGGGCCAACGTCCTGACTTTC.

The chain carries TRBV9 and TRBJ1-5, with D unresolved. This CDR3 is 13 amino acids long. Germline lookup yields CDR1 SGDLS and CDR2 YYNGEE. V was shortened by 0 bases and J by 7 bases, with 8 bases between the two germline ends. The DNA of the CDR3 is TGTGCCAGCAGCGTAGGGTCCGAGCAGCCCCAGCATTTT. Encoded protein: CASSVGSEQPQHF.

The rearrangement joins TRBV9 to TRBJ2-2; TRBD1 is a possible D gene (5 bases). Germline CDR1 and CDR2: SGDLS and YYNGEE. CDR3 length equals 15 residues. Trimming pared 0 bases from V and 6 bases from J, leaving 12 bases between. The DNA of the CDR3 is TGTGCCAGCAGCGTAGTAGGGGCAGGCCCCGGGGAGCTGTTTTTT. This encodes CASSVVGAGPGELFF.

The J gene is TRBJ2-2, the V gene TRBV14; the match to TRBD1 covers 9 bases. Unmatched junction bases numbered 4, after V lost 8 bases and J lost 3 bases. CDR3 length equals 14 residues. CDR1 and CDR2 (germline): SGHDN, FVKESK. The CDR3 DNA is TGTGCCAGCGGGGGACAGGGACACACCGGGGAGCTGTTTTTT. This codes for CASGGQGHTGELFF.

The CDR3 spells CASRVQGSGNTIYF. The DNA for the CDR3 is TGTGCCAGCAGGGTCCAGGGTTCTGGAAACACCATATATTTT. The J gene is TRBJ1-3, the V gene TRBV2; D possibly corresponds to TRBD1 (5 bases). The ends were cut back, 6 bases at V and 1 base at J, with 10 bases in the middle. Germline assignment: CDR1 SNHLY and CDR2 FYNNEI. CDR3 length: 14 amino acids.

This chain links TRBV7-8 with TRBJ2-7, with unresolved D. There are 15 residues in the CDR3. V was clipped by 3 bases and J by 2 bases, with 14 bases between them. CDR1 is SGHVS, CDR2 FQNEAQ, per germline. The CDR3 loop is CASSFLSQPTYEQYF. The CDR3 nucleotides read TGTGCCAGCAGCTTTTTGAGCCAACCTACCTACGAGCAGTACTTC. The full variable domain, with the rest looked up from reference TRBV7-8 and TRBJ2-7, is GAGVSQSPRYKVAKRGQDVALRCDPISGHVSLFWYQQALGQGPEFLTYFQNEAQLDKSGLPSDRFFAERPEGSVSTLKIQRTQQEDSAVYLCASSFLSQPTYEQYFGPGTRLTVT.

The J gene is TRBJ1-1, the V gene TRBV27, with D perhaps matching TRBD1 (5 bases). V lost 2 bases and J lost 2, with 12 bases in between. Germline CDR1 reads MNHEY; CDR2 reads SMNVEV (reference sequence). The length of the CDR3 is 15 residues. CDR3 region: CASSLRGQINTEAFF. DNA for the CDR3: TGTGCCAGCAGTTTACGTGGACAAATAAACACTGAAGCTTTCTTT.